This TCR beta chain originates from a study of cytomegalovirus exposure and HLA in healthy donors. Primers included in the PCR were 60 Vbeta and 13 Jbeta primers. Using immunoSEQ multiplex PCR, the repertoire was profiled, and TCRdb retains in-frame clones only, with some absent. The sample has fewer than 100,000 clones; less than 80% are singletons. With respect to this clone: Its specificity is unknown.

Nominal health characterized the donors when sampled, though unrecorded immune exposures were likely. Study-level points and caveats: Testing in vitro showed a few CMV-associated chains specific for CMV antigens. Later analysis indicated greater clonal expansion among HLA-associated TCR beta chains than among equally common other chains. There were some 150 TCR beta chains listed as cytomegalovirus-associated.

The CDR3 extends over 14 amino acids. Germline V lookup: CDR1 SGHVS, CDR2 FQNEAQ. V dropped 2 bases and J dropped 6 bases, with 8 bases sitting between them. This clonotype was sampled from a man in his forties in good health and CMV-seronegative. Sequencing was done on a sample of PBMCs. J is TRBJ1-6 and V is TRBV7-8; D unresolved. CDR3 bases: TGTGCCAGCAGCTTATTCGAGGGTAATTCACCCCTCCACTTT. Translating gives CASSLFEGNSPLHF.